This T cell receptor (beta chain) was identified during a study of control samples from healthy donors and cancer patients. Measured with immunoSEQ multiplex PCR; TCRdb has only the in-frame clones, and not every one. The sample contains tens of thousands of clones, roughly 89% of which appear only once. The CDR3 runs to 15 residues. Losses at the gene ends were 1 base for V and 11 bases for J; bases not matched to a gene: 7. Germline CDR1 and CDR2: SEHNR and FQNEAQ (reference sequence). The rearrangement links TRBV7-9 to TRBJ1-6, with 8 bases matching TRBD1. Sequenced sample: blood. The clonotype was recovered from a man between 50 and 59 years old in good health. CDR3 sequence: CASSLGGTGVPPLHF. Written as DNA, the CDR3 is TGTGCCAGCAGCTTAGGCGGGACAGGAGTTCCACCCCTCCACTTT.